A single sample gave rise to the 15 T cell receptor beta chains below, sequenced in a study of cytotoxic CD8 clonotypes in ibrutinib-treated CLL. The protocol was immunoSEQ multiplex PCR, while the TCRdb copy is restricted to in-frame clones and leaves out a portion. This sample carries around 16,000 clones, around 63% of them seen once, and the ten largest clones take about a sixth. The starting material was PBMCs, obtained before ibrutinib treatment. These receptors all come from a human donor with chronic lymphocytic leukemia.

The chain has TRBV10-1 and TRBJ1-1, with unresolved D. The V and J ends lost 6 bases and 1 base respectively, with 6 bases between them. This CDR3 spans 12 amino acids. Germline CDR1 and CDR2: WNHNN and SYGVQD (reference sequence). The CDR3 protein is CASRSGNTEAFF. The CDR3 region has the DNA TGCGCCAGCAGGTCGGGGAACACTGAAGCTTTCTTT.

The chain employs TRBV7-2 and TRBJ2-7; D is ambiguous. The CDR3 has 11 residues. The V and J ends lost 4 bases and 5 bases respectively, with 6 bases between them. Germline CDR1 reads SGHTA; CDR2 reads FQGNSA. Here the CDR3 reads CASSSLHEQYF. The CDR3 DNA is TGTGCCAGCAGCTCCTTACACGAGCAGTACTTC.

V usage is TRBV9 and J usage is TRBJ1-3; a possible D gene is TRBD1 (5 bases). In germline, CDR1 is SGDLS, CDR2 YYNGEE. V shed 4 bases and J shed 2 bases, with 13 bases lying between them. The CDR3 loop spans 15 amino acids. The CDR3 DNA is TGTGCCAGCAGCCCCCTTGGGGGGGCTGGAAACACCATATATTTT. As protein: CASSPLGGAGNTIYF.

This clone was found once. The chain has TRBV5-6 and TRBJ2-5; 8 nucleotides match TRBD2. The V segment lost 4 bases and the J segment 5 bases; nucleotides outside the gene matches: 10. This CDR3 has 15 amino acids. Per germline, CDR1 SGHDT and CDR2 YYEEEE. CDR3 coding DNA: TGTGCCAGCAGCGAACCGGGACTAGGATGGGAGACCCAGTACTTC. It encodes CASSEPGLGWETQYF.

In nucleotides, the CDR3 is TGTGCCAGCAGTGCCTACGAGCAGTACTTC. Translation: CASSAYEQYF. The chain combines TRBV2 with TRBJ2-7; no definite D call. Germline CDR1 reads SNHLY; CDR2 reads FYNNEI. The V gene lost 4 bases and the J gene lost 2 bases, with 0 bases spanning the gap. The CDR3 is 10 residues long.

The table lists this clone with a few counts. The genes are TRBV7-2 and TRBJ1-5; D not resolved. The V end lost 0 bases, the J end lost 5 bases, and 5 bases lay between the germline ends. The CDR3 totals 13 residues. The germline CDR1 and CDR2 sequences are SGHTA and FQGNSA. The CDR3 DNA follows: TGTGCCAGCAGCTTAGCCCCATATCAGCCCCAGCATTTT. This translates into CASSLAPYQPQHF.

The V gene is TRBV30, the J gene TRBJ2-7, with D possibly TRBD1 on 6 matching bases. Germline V gives CDR1 GTSNPN, CDR2 SVGIG (reference sequence). Trimming left V 5 bases short and J 7 bases short, with 27 bases between. CDR3 size: 16 residues. The CDR3 DNA sequence: TGTGCCTGGGCCCCCCGACCCCAGGGGCTTCGGAGGGAGCAGTACTTC. It yields the protein CAWAPRPQGLRREQYF.

This sequence joins TRBV11-2 and TRBJ1-5; D is unclear. V gave up 2 bases and J gave up 0 bases, with 11 bases separating them. CDR1 and CDR2 from the germline V gene are SGHAT and FQNNGV. The CDR3 is 16 residues long. CDR3 in DNA: TGTGCCAGCAGCTTACTGGTCCAATATAGCAATCAGCCCCAGCATTTT. Translation: CASSLLVQYSNQPQHF.

The J gene is TRBJ2-7, the V gene TRBV11-2, with D possibly matching TRBD2 (5 bases). The CDR3 runs 14 residues. CDR1 is SGHAT and CDR2 is FQNNGV in the germline V gene. Trimming left V 4 bases short and J 1 base short, with 11 bases between. The CDR3 here is CASSSSGISYEQYF. CDR3 coding DNA: TGTGCCAGCAGCTCGTCGGGGATTTCCTACGAGCAGTACTTC.

This chain joins TRBV5-6 and TRBJ2-2; possibly TRBD1 for D (6 bases). V was cut by 4 bases and J by 6 bases, with 16 bases left in between. The V gene's germline CDR1 is SGHDT and CDR2 YYEEEE. The CDR3 consists of 15 residues. CDR3 in amino acids: CASSHIQDSSGELFF. Written as DNA, the CDR3 is TGTGCCAGCAGCCATATCCAGGACAGTTCCGGGGAGCTGTTTTTT.

This chain links TRBV2 with TRBJ2-5; D not resolved. Germline loops: CDR1 SNHLY, CDR2 FYNNEI. V was clipped by 8 bases and J by 5 bases, with 12 bases between them. The CDR3 has 12 amino acids. The CDR3 DNA sequence: TGTGCCAGCCGTCCGGGCCTGGAGACCCAGTACTTC. Its translation is CASRPGLETQYF.

This clone was observed once. The chain recombines TRBV11-3 with TRBJ2-3; tentatively, D is TRBD2 (6 bases). The CDR3 length is 13 residues. Germline CDR1 is SGHNT and CDR2 is YENEEA. Trimming removed 5 bases at V and 5 bases at J, with 11 bases between. The CDR3 nucleotides are TGTGCCAGCAGCGGTGGACTAAAAGATACGCAGTATTTT. Translation: CASSGGLKDTQYF.

The V and J genes are TRBV27 and TRBJ1-6; D remains ambiguous. With 2 bases removed from V and 7 bases from J, the gap between germline ends came to 12 bases. The CDR3 covers 15 residues. Germline V lookup: CDR1 MNHEY, CDR2 SMNVEV (reference sequence). CDR3 in DNA: TGTGCCAGCAGTTTAAGGACTCCAACGAATTCACCCCTCCACTTT. It codes for CASSLRTPTNSPLHF.

J is TRBJ1-6 and V is TRBV5-6; D is undetermined. The germline gives CDR1 SGHDT, CDR2 YYEEEE. This CDR3 has 15 residues. Trimming shortened V by 0 bases and J by 8 bases, and 12 bases separated the two germline ends. As DNA, the CDR3 is TGTGCCAGCAGCTTGGACGAGCCCGTAGATTCACCCCTCCACTTT. As protein: CASSLDEPVDSPLHF.

The chain employs TRBV30 and TRBJ2-7; weak D call: TRBD2 (5 bases). This CDR3 region has 15 residues. Germline assignment: CDR1 GTSNPN and CDR2 SVGIG (reference sequence). The V end lost 1 base, the J end lost 2 bases, and 15 bases lay between the germline ends. CDR3 nucleotides: TGTGCCTGGAGTGCGCCGGTGAGAGGGACCTACGAGCAGTACTTC. It yields the protein CAWSAPVRGTYEQYF.